This TCR beta chain derives from a study of vaccination effects on CD4 cells after COVID-19. Study-wide background: Each participant received a vaccine that was either BNT162b2 or mRNA-1273, given as two doses.

Sequenced by immunoSEQ multiplex PCR; TCRdb stores in-frame clones only, minus some. The profile shows about 55,000 clones, 55% to 75% of them singletons. This clone has just a few counts. The antigen remains undetermined. In the ViraFEST assay, antigen-specific CD4+ clonotypes were identified by expansion after peptide-pool stimulation. Subsequent to roughly 10 days of culture, CD4+ T cells were isolated. Nobody among the vaccine recipients had prior SARS-CoV-2 infection (nucleocapsid antibodies were negative). The culture medium for two million PBMC per well included roughly 9.2 IU/ml IL-2 and around 9.8 ug/ml peptides. Half-medium exchanges with IL-2 medium took place on days 3 and 7. The study, taken as a whole, reports: Pronounced clonal contraction occurred in clones induced by infection and by vaccine late after vaccination.

This CDR3 has 16 residues. Germline values: CDR1 SNHLY, CDR2 FYNNEI. Trimming pared 7 bases from V and 0 bases from J, leaving 16 bases between. The starting material was CD4+ T cells from PBMCs cultured with SARS-CoV-2 spike peptides, obtained before COVID-19 vaccination. The chain recombines TRBV2 with TRBJ1-5; D uncertain. The sequence derives from a human donor who received a COVID-19 vaccine. CDR3 protein: CASKGSVGYSNQPQHF. The CDR3 region has the DNA TGTGCCAGCAAAGGGTCTGTCGGGTATAGCAATCAGCCCCAGCATTTT.